These 6 T cell receptor beta chains were all obtained from the same sample, sequenced in a study of T cell repertoires in cytomegalovirus infection. A single record per CDR3 protein comes from TCRdb applying MiXCR to the reads. This repertoire shows some 920,000 distinct CDR3 sequences, roughly a third found once; its top ten account for roughly 12%. Their antigens are not known. This specimen consisted of cultured CD8+ T cells from PBMCs, obtained from culture after CMV antigen stimulation. Every receptor here comes from a human donor in good health (CMV status not recorded). Some clones in this sample may be carry-over from other donors' samples.

This clonotype was recorded a few times. The chain employs TRBV20-1 and TRBJ1-1; 7 bases are shared with TRBD1. In germline, CDR1 is DFQATT, CDR2 SNEGSKA (reference sequence). After removal of 2 bases from V and 6 bases from J, the junction contained 9 bases not matched to a gene. The CDR3 sequence is 14 residues long. Written as DNA, the CDR3 is TGCAGTGCTAGACGTACCGGGACAGTGTCTGAAGCTTTCTTT. Translation: CSARRTGTVSEAFF.

The chain employs TRBV6-1 and TRBJ1-1; TRBD1 might be the D (6 bases). The CDR3 contains 12 residues. Trimming shortened V by 11 bases and J by 5 bases, and 15 bases separated the two germline ends. CDR1 and CDR2 from the germline V gene are MNHNS and SASEGT. CDR3 residues: CACRGGRTEAFF. Here the CDR3 DNA reads TGTGCCTGTAGGGGGGGCCGGACTGAAGCTTTCTTT.

This clonotype was counted between two and nine times. The V and J genes are TRBV6-6 and TRBJ1-2; possible D gene TRBD1, 6 bases. The CDR3 covers 14 residues. V was trimmed by 7 bases and J by 2 bases, leaving 14 bases between them. The germline CDR1 and CDR2 sequences are MNHNY and SVGAGI (reference sequence). This CDR3 reads CASTSWGRNYGYTF. The CDR3 nucleotides are TGTGCCAGCACCTCGTGGGGGCGGAACTATGGCTACACCTTC.

The chain carries TRBV6-1 and TRBJ1-2; 8 nucleotides match TRBD1. This CDR3 is built from 14 residues. The germline V gene has CDR1 MNHNS and CDR2 SASEGT. Trimming took 0 bases from V and 7 from J; bases not matched to a gene: 4. This CDR3 reads CASSEAPQGAGYTF. The CDR3 DNA follows: TGTGCCAGCAGTGAAGCGCCCCAGGGGGCTGGCTACACCTTC.

This clonotype has just a few counts. V usage is TRBV7-9 and J usage is TRBJ1-1; D gene uncertain. In germline, CDR1 is SEHNR, CDR2 FQNEAQ (reference sequence). Trimming removed 5 bases at V and 7 bases at J, with 11 bases between. The CDR3 has 12 residues. The CDR3 reads CASSPPPLEAFF. The CDR3 coding sequence is TGTGCCAGCAGCCCCCCGCCCCTTGAAGCTTTCTTT.

This chain joins TRBV5-4 and TRBJ2-2; a weak D match, TRBD1 (6 bases). Germline assignment: CDR1 SGHNT and CDR2 YYREEE (reference sequence). This CDR3 has 13 amino acids. V lost 3 bases and J 5 bases, leaving 8 bases between the germline ends. CDR3 protein: CASSWTDTGELFF. The CDR3 region has the DNA TGTGCCAGCAGCTGGACAGATACCGGGGAGCTGTTTTTT.